Following are 18 T cell receptor beta chains from one sample sequenced in a study of T cell changes during pregnancy in multiple sclerosis. Assay: immunoSEQ multiplex PCR; the TCRdb copy retains only in-frame clones and omits some. There are roughly 93,000 clones in the sample; approximately 90% occur only once, and 0.95% lies in the top ten. Specimen: peripheral blood, collected before pregnancy. The receptors stem from a female donor with multiple sclerosis, enrolled in a pregnancy study.

This clone was seen more than once but under ten times. V and J are TRBV27 and TRBJ1-2; 8 positions agree with TRBD1. CDR3 size: 15 residues. The trim removed 3 bases at V and 2 bases at J, leaving 5 bases unmatched. Germline V CDR1 and CDR2: MNHEY, SMNVEV (reference sequence). CDR3 protein: CASSFDRGRNYGYTF. The CDR3 DNA reads TGTGCCAGCAGTTTCGACAGGGGACGGAACTATGGCTACACCTTC.

The chain is built from TRBV7-2 and TRBJ2-7; D might be TRBD1 (7 bases). The V and J ends lost 5 bases and 1 base respectively, with 15 bases between them. The CDR3 consists of 15 residues. The germline CDR1 and CDR2 sequences are SGHTA and FQGNSA. The CDR3 reads CASSTGVGGSYEQYF. For the CDR3, the DNA is TGTGCCAGCAGCACAGGGGTCGGGGGATCCTACGAGCAGTACTTC.

The chain combines TRBV4-3 with TRBJ1-4; D perhaps matches TRBD1 (5 bases). The V end was cut by 5 bases, the J end by 6 bases, with 19 bases between. Germline CDR1 and CDR2: LGHNA and YSLEER. The CDR3 runs to 16 residues. DNA of the CDR3: TGCGCCAGCAGCAGTGGTCAGGGTCCGGGAGATGAAAAACTGTTTTTT. Protein product: CASSSGQGPGDEKLFF.

The gene calls are TRBV4-2 and TRBJ2-7; TRBD2 is a possible D gene (6 bases). Between the trimmed V and J ends, which lost 2 bases and 7 bases, there was a span of 18 bases. The CDR3 runs 15 residues. CDR1 and CDR2 from the germline V gene are LGHNA and YNFKEQ. For the CDR3, the DNA is TGTGCCAGCAGCCAACCGAGCGGGCTGGGCGAAGAGCAGTACTTC. It translates to CASSQPSGLGEEQYF.

This chain uses TRBV6-5 with TRBJ1-2; TRBD1 might be the D (5 bases). Trimming removed 2 bases from V and 4 bases from J, with 14 bases in between. The germline CDR1 and CDR2 sequences are MNHEY and SVGAGI. This CDR3 has 15 amino acids. The CDR3 loop reads CASSYTRGESYGYTF. In nucleotides, the CDR3 is TGTGCCAGCAGTTACACCCGGGGGGAATCCTATGGCTACACCTTC.

The rearrangement uses TRBV5-1 and TRBJ2-3, with 16 bases fitting TRBD2. The CDR3 spans 17 residues. Trimming at V came to 1 base and at J to 6 bases, leaving 5 bases not matched to a gene. The germline V gene encodes CDR1 SGHRS and CDR2 YFSETQ. For the CDR3, the DNA is TGCGCCAGCAGCTTGCAGGGACTAGCGGGAGGGGGCGATACGCAGTATTTT. This sequence encodes CASSLQGLAGGGDTQYF.

The rearrangement joins TRBV25-1 to TRBJ1-6, with D possibly being TRBD1 (6 bases). CDR3 length: 14 amino acids. V was trimmed by 4 bases and J by 7 bases, leaving 11 bases between them. The V gene's germline CDR1 is MGHDK and CDR2 SYGVNS. CDR3 nucleotide sequence: TGTGCCAGCAGTGCGACAGGAGGAAATTCACCCCTCCACTTT. Encoded protein: CASSATGGNSPLHF.

The chain uses TRBV11-2 and TRBJ2-1; TRBD2 aligns across 10 bases. The CDR3 runs to 14 residues. Germline V gene data show CDR1 as SGHAT and CDR2 as FQNNGV. V shed 5 bases, J shed 10 bases, and the junction held 8 bases outside the gene matches. This chain's CDR3 is CASSGSGGAGEQFF. In DNA, the CDR3 is TGTGCCAGCAGCGGGAGCGGGGGGGCAGGGGAGCAGTTCTTC.

The table lists this clone with a count of one. This rearrangement joins TRBV15 to TRBJ2-2, with TRBD2 identical over 8 bases. V lost 2 bases and J lost 5; bases outside the gene matches: 13. The germline V gene has CDR1 LNHNV and CDR2 YYDKDF (reference sequence). This CDR3 is 18 amino acids long. The CDR3 region is CATSRPGTGGARTGELFF. The CDR3 bases are TGTGCCACCAGCAGACCCGGGACCGGGGGGGCCCGGACCGGGGAGCTGTTTTTT.

The V call is TRBV7-8, the J call TRBJ2-7, with D possibly being TRBD2 (6 bases). Trimming took 2 bases from V and 3 from J, leaving 14 bases between them. Germline values: CDR1 SGHVS, CDR2 FQNEAQ. CDR3 size: 15 residues. The CDR3 DNA reads TGTGCCAGCAGCTTACGTCAGGGACTCGTCTACGAGCAGTACTTC. It encodes CASSLRQGLVYEQYF.

The rearrangement links TRBV18 to TRBJ1-3; 7 positions match TRBD1. V lost 3 bases and J lost 2; bases outside the gene matches: 10. The CDR3 covers 17 residues. From germline, CDR1 is KGHSH and CDR2 LQKENI. This CDR3 is CASSPGTARRAGNTIYF. CDR3 DNA: TGTGCCAGCTCACCCGGGACAGCGAGGAGGGCTGGAAACACCATATATTTT.

The chain joins TRBV30 to TRBJ2-7, with TRBD2 identical over 7 bases. The germline CDR1 and CDR2 sequences are GTSNPN and SVGIG (reference sequence). V lost 2 bases and J lost 4; bases outside the gene matches: 2. The CDR3 length is 12 residues. CDR3 nucleotide sequence: TGTGCCTGGAGTTGGGGAGGGTACGAGCAGTACTTC. Translation: CAWSWGGYEQYF. Supplemented by reference TRBV30 and TRBJ2-7, the full variable domain reads SQTIHQWPATLVQPVGSPLSLECTVEGTSNPNLYWYRQAAGRGLQLLFYSVGIGQISSEVPQNLSASRPQDRQFILSSKKLLLSDSGFYLCAWSWGGYEQYFGPGTRLTVT.

The chain couples TRBV30 to TRBJ1-1, with TRBD1 as a possible D gene (6 bases). The CDR3 runs 14 residues. V was clipped by 0 bases and J by 4 bases, with 12 bases between them. Germline CDR1 is GTSNPN and CDR2 is SVGIG (reference sequence). CDR3 sequence: CAWSVKGGGTEAFF. The CDR3 coding sequence is TGTGCCTGGAGTGTAAAGGGGGGGGGCACTGAAGCTTTCTTT.

The rearrangement uses TRBV10-3 and TRBJ2-4, with D possibly TRBD1 on 6 matching bases. Germline lookup yields CDR1 ENHRY and CDR2 SYGVKD. The CDR3 has 13 residues. With 3 bases removed from V and 6 bases from J, the gap between germline ends came to 9 bases. CDR3 loop: CAISEEDRNIQYF. CDR3 in DNA: TGTGCCATCAGTGAAGAGGACAGAAACATTCAGTACTTC.

The V gene is TRBV6-1, the J gene TRBJ2-4, with 10 bases matching TRBD2. Germline values: CDR1 MNHNS, CDR2 SASEGT. The CDR3 is made up of 16 amino acids. J gave up 4 bases and V 4 bases, and 7 bases lay outside the gene matches. CDR3 sequence (DNA): TGTGCCAGCAGTGCGGCCAAACTAGCGGGGAAAAACATTCAGTACTTC. It is translated as CASSAAKLAGKNIQYF.

This rearrangement joins TRBV15 to TRBJ2-2; D may be TRBD2 (6 bases). This CDR3 is 15 amino acids long. Germline V gives CDR1 LNHNV, CDR2 YYDKDF (reference sequence). V shed 0 bases and J shed 5 bases, with 10 bases lying between them. This CDR3 reads CATSRDRRETGELFF. CDR3 sequence (DNA): TGTGCCACCAGCAGAGATAGGAGGGAGACCGGGGAGCTGTTTTTT.

The chain combines TRBV21-1 with TRBJ1-2; the DNA was not compared with TRBD1, the D call given in the table. TRBV21-1 represents a pseudogene. This CDR3 has 14 residues. The CDR3 is CARVLTGTIYGYTF. CDR3 nucleotide sequence: TGTGCCAGGGTTCTCACAGGGACCATCTATGGCTACACCTTC.

This clone was recorded a few times. CDR3 sequence (DNA): TGTGCCAGCAGTGACGACCTAGTCGAGCAGTACTTC. It translates to CASSDDLVEQYF. The rearrangement uses TRBV2 and TRBJ2-7; D is ambiguous. The germline V gene encodes CDR1 SNHLY and CDR2 FYNNEI. CDR3 length: 12 amino acids. V lost 3 bases to trimming and J lost 6 bases, with 9 bases between them.